The 2 T cell receptor beta chains below come from one sample, sequenced in a study of kidney transplant recipient with SARS-CoV-2 infection. MiXCR, applied by TCRdb to the reads, yields one record per CDR3 protein. The table lists about 250,000 distinct CDR3 sequences, 29% of them singletons. Sample: a blood sample, taken at baseline and on day 111 from a kidney transplant recipient. The receptors were gathered from a young adult male patient who had COVID-19 and was a kidney transplant recipient. T cells may partly derive from the graft donor.

This clonotype was detected many times. The V and J genes are TRBV12-2 and TRBJ1-2. TRBV12-2 is described as a pseudogene. The CDR3 covers 17 residues. The CDR3 nucleotides are TGTGCAAGTCGCCGTATGGGGACTCCACGAAAGACCTATGGCTACACCTTC. Translation gives CASRRMGTPRKTYGYTF.

This clonotype was observed at least ten times. This chain connects TRBV7-6 to TRBJ2-7; D not resolved. Germline CDR1 SGHVS, CDR2 FNYEAQ. The length of the CDR3 is 14 residues. V was pared by 2 bases and J by 3 bases, with 11 bases between. CDR3 sequence (DNA): TGTGCCAGCAGCTTATCGGCCTGGGACTACGAGCAGTACTTC. This gives the protein CASSLSAWDYEQYF.